Below are 17 T cell receptor beta chains sequenced from a single sample in a study of blood T cell repertoires in COVID-19. Clones were sequenced by immunoSEQ multiplex PCR, and TCRdb holds only the in-frame ones, with some missing. Seen here are 250,000 to 350,000 clones, about nine tenths observed once, and the top ten hold roughly a tenth. Sequencing was done on a sample of PBMCs or T cells enriched from blood (not recorded which). The receptor set was obtained from a woman aged 18-35 years who had recovered from COVID-19.

This clone was picked up one time. The gene calls are TRBV19 and TRBJ2-3, with 10 bases identical to TRBD2. J gave up 3 bases and V 7 bases, and 7 bases lay outside the gene matches. Germline CDR1 and CDR2: LNHDA and SQIVND (reference sequence). The CDR3 runs 15 residues. This chain's CDR3 is CASNPSGSGTDTQYF. In DNA, the CDR3 is TGTGCCAGTAATCCTAGCGGGAGTGGGACAGATACGCAGTATTTT. Full variable domain (remainder filled in from reference TRBV19 and TRBJ2-3): DGGITQSPKYLFRKEGQNVTLSCEQNLNHDAMYWYRQDPGQGLRLIYYSQIVNDFQKGDIAEGYSVSREKKESFPLTVTSAQKNPTAFYLCASNPSGSGTDTQYFGPGTRLTVL.

In this sample, this clone turned up once. The rearrangement uses TRBV19 and TRBJ2-3; D is ambiguous. Between the trimmed V and J ends, which lost 5 bases and 5 bases, there was a span of 11 bases. Germline CDR1 is LNHDA and CDR2 is SQIVND (reference sequence). The CDR3 spans 13 residues. CDR3 bases: TGTGCCAGTAGTGTCGGTCTTCAAGATACGCAGTATTTT. Translation: CASSVGLQDTQYF. The complete variable domain, with remaining parts taken from reference TRBV19 and TRBJ2-3, reads DGGITQSPKYLFRKEGQNVTLSCEQNLNHDAMYWYRQDPGQGLRLIYYSQIVNDFQKGDIAEGYSVSREKKESFPLTVTSAQKNPTAFYLCASSVGLQDTQYFGPGTRLTVL.

The rearrangement links TRBV10-3 to TRBJ2-2, with TRBD2 matching 10 bases. The trim removed 6 bases at V and 3 bases at J, leaving 10 bases unmatched. Germline loops: CDR1 ENHRY, CDR2 SYGVKD. The CDR3 loop spans 17 amino acids. The chain's CDR3 is CAISEGLAGAHTGELFF. For the CDR3, the DNA is TGTGCCATCAGCGAAGGGCTAGCGGGAGCCCACACCGGGGAGCTGTTTTTT.

The chain has TRBV2 and TRBJ1-5; no definite D call. V shed 6 bases and J shed 1 base, with 13 bases lying between them. CDR3 length: 15 residues. Germline assignment: CDR1 SNHLY and CDR2 FYNNEI. CDR3 coding DNA: TGTGCCAGCAGCCCTTACGGTAGAAGCAATCAGCCCCAGCATTTT. Amino acids: CASSPYGRSNQPQHF.

The CDR3, as DNA: TGTGCCAGCAGCGGGTCCGACGGCACTGAAGCTTTCTTT. Translating gives CASSGSDGTEAFF. The rearrangement uses TRBV2 and TRBJ1-1; the D is unclear. The V end was cut by 6 bases, the J end by 4 bases, with 12 bases between. The CDR3 has 13 residues. CDR1 and CDR2 (germline): SNHLY, FYNNEI.

V is TRBV11-3 and J is TRBJ2-3; 15 nucleotides align to TRBD2. Germline lookup yields CDR1 SGHNT and CDR2 YENEEA. V dropped 1 base and J dropped 5; count of bases not matched to a gene: 4. This CDR3 has 17 residues. CDR3 protein: CASSLGWTSGGGDTQYF. The CDR3 bases are TGTGCCAGCAGCTTAGGGTGGACTAGCGGGGGGGGAGATACGCAGTATTTT.

The chain links TRBV27 to TRBJ2-7; 9 bases fit TRBD1. The V gene end was trimmed by 4 bases and the J gene end by 0 bases; junction bases not matched to a gene: 4. CDR1 and CDR2 from the germline V gene are MNHEY and SMNVEV (reference sequence). The CDR3 is 15 residues long. The CDR3 DNA sequence: TGTGCCAGCAGTTGGGGACAGGGCCGCTCCTACGAGCAGTACTTC. Encoded protein: CASSWGQGRSYEQYF.

V and J are TRBV10-2 and TRBJ1-4; 9 bases map to TRBD1. The germline V gene has CDR1 WSHSY and CDR2 SAAADI. V lost 2 bases, J lost 7 bases, and 8 bases stayed unmatched. There are 16 residues in the CDR3. CDR3 loop: CASSEIPGQGFEKLFF. CDR3 nucleotides: TGCGCCAGCAGTGAGATACCGGGACAGGGATTTGAAAAACTGTTTTTT.

DNA for the CDR3: TGTGCTAGTGGTGGAGACAGGGAAACAGATACGCAGTATTTT. Encoded protein: CASGGDRETDTQYF. The chain recombines TRBV12-5 with TRBJ2-3, with TRBD1 identical over 7 bases. Trimming took 5 bases from V and 3 from J; bases not matched to a gene: 5. The CDR3 loop spans 14 amino acids. The germline V gene encodes CDR1 LGHNT and CDR2 FRNRAP.

The J gene is TRBJ2-3, the V gene TRBV9, with 7 bases that match TRBD2. The junction had 4 bases not matched to a gene; V was cut back by 3 bases and J by 0 bases. This CDR3 has 15 amino acids. Germline V lookup: CDR1 SGDLS, CDR2 YYNGEE. The CDR3 nucleotides read TGTGCCAGCAGCGAAATTAGCGGGAGCACAGATACGCAGTATTTT. This sequence encodes CASSEISGSTDTQYF.

This clone was detected once. This sequence joins TRBV6-4 and TRBJ1-2; 8 bases line up with TRBD1. The CDR3 totals 14 residues. The V gene end was trimmed by 6 bases and the J gene end by 5 bases; junction bases not matched to a gene: 8. Germline CDR1 reads MRHNA; CDR2 reads SNTAGT. This chain's CDR3 is CASRAGTGAYGYTF. DNA for the CDR3: TGTGCCAGCAGGGCTGGGACAGGTGCTTATGGCTACACCTTC.

J is TRBJ2-2 and V is TRBV7-8; TRBD2 matches 8 bases. The CDR3 consists of 16 residues. The germline gives CDR1 SGHVS, CDR2 FQNEAQ. J was trimmed by 1 base and V by 5 bases; bases with no gene match: 6. CDR3 sequence (DNA): TGTGCCAGCAGCCCGAGGACTAGCATGAACACCGGGGAGCTGTTTTTT. Translating gives CASSPRTSMNTGELFF. Supplemented by reference TRBV7-8 and TRBJ2-2, the full variable domain reads GAGVSQSPRYKVAKRGQDVALRCDPISGHVSLFWYQQALGQGPEFLTYFQNEAQLDKSGLPSDRFFAERPEGSVSTLKIQRTQQEDSAVYLCASSPRTSMNTGELFFGEGSRLTVL.

The chain couples TRBV7-9 to TRBJ2-5, with TRBD1 matching 9 bases. Germline CDR1 and CDR2: SEHNR and FQNEAQ (reference sequence). The CDR3 runs to 14 residues. V lost 5 bases to trimming and J lost 5 bases; unmatched junction nucleotides: 6. The CDR3 DNA is TGTGCCAGCAGCCCCAATACAGGGGGCGAGACCCAGTACTTC. It yields the protein CASSPNTGGETQYF.

The J gene is TRBJ1-4, the V gene TRBV6-5; D is unresolved. Germline CDR1 and CDR2: MNHEY and SVGAGI. Trimming stripped 8 bases from V and 8 bases from J, with 9 bases between. The CDR3 covers 11 residues. The CDR3 spells CASLEAEKLFF. In DNA form, the CDR3 reads TGTGCCAGCTTGGAAGCGGAAAAACTGTTTTTT.

CDR3 in amino acids: CASSLLDRVHEQYF. CDR3 nucleotides: TGTGCCAGCAGTTTATTAGACAGGGTCCACGAGCAGTACTTC. V usage is TRBV28 and J usage is TRBJ2-7; 7 bases align to TRBD1. The CDR3 is 14 amino acids. V lost 1 base to trimming and J lost 5 bases; unmatched junction nucleotides: 5. CDR1 is MDHEN and CDR2 is SYDVKM in the germline V gene. The whole variable domain, remainder taken from reference TRBV28 and TRBJ2-7, is DVKVTQSSRYLVKRTGEKVFLECVQDMDHENMFWYRQDPGLGLRLIYFSYDVKMKEKGDIPEGYSVSREKKERFSLILESASTNQTSMYLCASSLLDRVHEQYFGPGTRLTVT.

V gene TRBV23-1 combines with J gene TRBJ1-1; possibly TRBD1 for D (5 bases). TRBV23-1 is reported as an ORF; its role is uncertain. V shed 3 bases and J shed 0 bases, with 14 bases lying between them. There are 16 residues in the CDR3. CDR3 sequence: CASSQTGGKLNTEAFF. Here the CDR3 DNA reads TGCGCCAGCAGTCAGACGGGGGGGAAGTTGAACACTGAAGCTTTCTTT.

The chain uses TRBV5-6 and TRBJ2-1, with 7 bases lining up with TRBD2. There are 15 residues in the CDR3. Germline loops: CDR1 SGHDT, CDR2 YYEEEE. Germline trimming cut 1 base from V and 3 bases from J; bases unmatched to any gene: 4. The CDR3 here is CASSLYAGVYNEQFF. CDR3 sequence (DNA): TGTGCCAGCAGCTTGTATGCGGGGGTCTACAATGAGCAGTTCTTC.